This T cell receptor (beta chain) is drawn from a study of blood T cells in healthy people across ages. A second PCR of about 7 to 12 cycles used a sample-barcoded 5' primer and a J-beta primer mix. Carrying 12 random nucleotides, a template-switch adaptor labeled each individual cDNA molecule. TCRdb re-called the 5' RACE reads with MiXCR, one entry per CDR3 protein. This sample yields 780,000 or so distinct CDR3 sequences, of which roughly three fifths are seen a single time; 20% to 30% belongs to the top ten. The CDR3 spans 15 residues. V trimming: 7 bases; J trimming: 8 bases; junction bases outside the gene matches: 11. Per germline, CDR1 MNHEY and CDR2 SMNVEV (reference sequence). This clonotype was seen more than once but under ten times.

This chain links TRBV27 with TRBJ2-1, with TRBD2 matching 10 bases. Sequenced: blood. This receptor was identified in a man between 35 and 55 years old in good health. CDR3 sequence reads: CASISIQGLAYEQFF. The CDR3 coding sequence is TGTGCCAGCATCTCCATCCAGGGACTAGCGTATGAGCAGTTCTTC.